The 25 T cell receptor beta chains presented below share a single source sample, sequenced in a study of cytomegalovirus exposure and HLA in healthy donors (dated by TCRdb to about 2017). Library generation was performed with the immunoSEQ multiplex PCR assay. The multiplex PCR relied on a mix of 60 forward primers for TCR Vbeta segments and 13 reverse primers for TCR Jbeta segments. This immuneACCESS table, as held by TCRdb, lists in-frame sequences with V and J called but not all clones. Of the missing ones, under half trace to an unresolved V gene in checked studies; the others have no known cause. This sample gives under 200,000 clones in total; approximately 83% of them show up just once. Together, the top ten hold approximately 8.5% of the sample. The sample consisted of PBMCs. The receptors come from a man younger than 35 in good health and CMV-seropositive.

The chain employs TRBV6-4 and TRBJ1-2, with 8 bases that match TRBD1. Per the germline V gene, CDR1 is MRHNA and CDR2 is SNTAGT. There are 15 residues in the CDR3. The junction had 2 bases not matched to a gene; V was cut back by 2 bases and J by 0 bases. The CDR3 spells CASSDGQGSNYGYTF. CDR3 nucleotides: TGTGCCAGCAGTGACGGACAGGGATCTAACTATGGCTACACCTTC.

This clone has just one count. The chain carries TRBV30 and TRBJ1-4, with D possibly matching TRBD1 (6 bases). Trimming took off 5 bases at V and 5 bases at J, with 18 bases between the two ends. The CDR3 has 15 residues. Germline loops: CDR1 GTSNPN, CDR2 SVGIG (reference sequence). The CDR3 is CAWLQGEKVNEKLFF. Here the CDR3 DNA reads TGTGCCTGGTTACAGGGAGAGAAGGTGAATGAAAAACTGTTTTTT.

This chain connects TRBV7-2 to TRBJ1-6, with D possibly TRBD1 on 5 matching bases. The CDR3 is 15 amino acids. V was shortened by 5 bases and J by 6 bases, with 14 bases between the two germline ends. Germline CDR1 is SGHTA and CDR2 is FQGNSA. As DNA, the CDR3 is TGTGCCAGCAGCGGGCAAGGACAATTTAATTCACCCCTCCACTTT. Translation: CASSGQGQFNSPLHF.

The V gene is TRBV14, the J gene TRBJ2-1; tentatively, D is TRBD2 (7 bases). V lost 9 bases, J lost 6 bases, and 21 bases lay in between. This CDR3 has 15 residues. Germline assignment: CDR1 SGHDN and CDR2 FVKESK. The chain's CDR3 is CASRWGRGQVNEQFF. CDR3 coding DNA: TGTGCCAGTCGGTGGGGGCGGGGGCAAGTCAATGAGCAGTTCTTC.

This clone is a singleton in its sample. The DNA for the CDR3 is TGTGCCAGCAGCGCCGGGACATTCAGTACTGAAGCTTTCTTT. Amino acid sequence: CASSAGTFSTEAFF. The genes are TRBV4-2 and TRBJ1-1, with a weak D call TRBD1 (6 bases). Germline V gene sequence: CDR1 LGHNA, CDR2 YNFKEQ. V was cut by 5 bases and J by 5 bases, with 15 bases left in between. This CDR3 is 14 amino acids long.

The V gene is TRBV28, the J gene TRBJ2-1, with 11 bases lining up with TRBD2. The CDR3 contains 15 residues. Germline V gives CDR1 MDHEN, CDR2 SYDVKM. J was trimmed by 8 bases and V by 3 bases; bases with no gene match: 6. The CDR3 protein is CASSFLSGGAYEQFF. CDR3 in DNA: TGTGCCAGCAGTTTCCTTAGCGGGGGGGCATATGAGCAGTTCTTC.

The rearrangement joins TRBV4-2 to TRBJ1-3; 9 bases line up with TRBD1. Germline CDR1 is LGHNA and CDR2 is YNFKEQ. The CDR3 runs 14 residues. V dropped 7 bases and J dropped 5; count of bases not matched to a gene: 6. CDR3 sequence reads: CASTGTGKRNTIYF. CDR3 nucleotides: TGTGCCAGCACCGGGACAGGGAAAAGAAACACCATATATTTT.

CDR3 region: CASSFQPPGFGGNEKLFF. As DNA, the CDR3 is TGCGCCAGCAGCTTCCAACCACCAGGGTTTGGCGGTAATGAAAAACTGTTTTTT. V gene TRBV5-1 combines with J gene TRBJ1-4; perhaps TRBD1 as D (5 bases). This CDR3 has 18 amino acids. Germline V lookup: CDR1 SGHRS, CDR2 YFSETQ. Deletions cut 2 bases from V and 4 bases from J, with 21 bases between.

Comments on this clone: One junction end does not reproduce the germline sequence, and a read error may be involved. The chain joins TRBV20-1 to TRBJ2-5; D might be TRBD1 (6 bases). Germline values: CDR1 DFQATT, CDR2 SNEGSKA (reference sequence). This CDR3 region has 11 residues. The CDR3 protein is CSARAPRDTDF. In DNA, the CDR3 is TGCAGTGCTAGAGCCCCCCGGGACACCGACTTC.

The J gene is TRBJ2-2, the V gene TRBV6-1; the D is unclear. V lost 1 base and J lost 6, with 15 bases in between. This CDR3 comprises 16 residues. Per the germline V gene, CDR1 is MNHNS and CDR2 is SASEGT. The CDR3 sequence: CASSEGLNSAPGELFF. The CDR3 bases are TGTGCCAGCAGTGAAGGTTTAAATAGTGCTCCCGGGGAGCTGTTTTTT.

This clone has a handful of counts. V and J are TRBV18 and TRBJ1-1, with unresolved D. Germline V CDR1 and CDR2: KGHSH, LQKENI. CDR3 length: 15 amino acids. Trimming took 2 bases from V and 0 from J, leaving 10 bases between them. The DNA for the CDR3 is TGTGCCAGCTCACCAAGTAAACAGATGAACACTGAAGCTTTCTTT. Protein: CASSPSKQMNTEAFF.

The chain couples TRBV7-6 to TRBJ1-1; D gene uncertain. The V gene's germline CDR1 is SGHVS and CDR2 FNYEAQ. Trimming cost V 2 bases and J 1 base, with 8 bases left between them. This CDR3 contains 14 residues. The CDR3 DNA reads as TGTGCCAGCAGCTTATACCAGGAGAACACTGAAGCTTTCTTT. Its protein product is CASSLYQENTEAFF.

CDR3 coding DNA: TGCGCCAGCAGCCCAAGACAGGGGGCCGGGGAGCTGTTTTTT. This gives the protein CASSPRQGAGELFF. The chain couples TRBV4-3 to TRBJ2-2; TRBD1 matches at 9 bases. The germline CDR1 and CDR2 sequences are LGHNA and YSLEER. CDR3 length: 14 residues. Trimming took 4 bases from V and 6 from J; bases not matched to a gene: 3.

The V gene is TRBV6-6, the J gene TRBJ1-6, with 7 bases identical to TRBD1. The CDR3 has 14 amino acids. Germline CDR1 MNHNY, CDR2 SVGAGI (reference sequence). The CDR3, as DNA: TGTGCTGTGGCACGGGACAGCTATAATTCACCCCTCCACTTT. It is translated as CAVARDSYNSPLHF.

The chain has TRBV21-1 and TRBJ1-2. TRBV21-1 is a documented pseudogene. The CDR3 runs to 14 residues. CDR3 residues: CASSKEAGGYGYTF. The DNA for the CDR3 is TGTGCCAGCAGCAAAGAGGCGGGGGGCTATGGCTACACCTTC.

The chain employs TRBV9 and TRBJ2-3; tentatively, D is TRBD2 (6 bases). CDR1 is SGDLS, CDR2 YYNGEE, per germline. The V and J ends lost 4 bases and 0 bases respectively, with 15 bases between them. CDR3 length: 16 amino acids. The CDR3 DNA reads as TGTGCCAGCAGCCCCCTTGGGCGGGGAAGCACAGATACGCAGTATTTT. It specifies CASSPLGRGSTDTQYF.

This chain joins TRBV5-1 and TRBJ2-5, with 8 positions matching TRBD1. V dropped 4 bases and J dropped 2; count of bases not matched to a gene: 10. CDR1 and CDR2 (germline): SGHRS, YFSETQ. CDR3 length: 16 amino acids. CDR3 amino acids: CASSHTDRDPQETQYF. Written as DNA, the CDR3 is TGCGCCAGCAGCCATACGGACAGGGACCCACAAGAGACCCAGTACTTC.

This rearrangement joins TRBV4-1 to TRBJ1-5, with D tentatively TRBD1 (5 bases). Germline CDR1 MGHRA, CDR2 YSYEKL. V lost 0 bases to trimming and J lost 8 bases, with 11 bases between them. CDR3 length: 14 amino acids. This chain's CDR3 is CASSQDLGGEPQHF. The CDR3 DNA is TGCGCCAGCAGCCAAGATCTAGGAGGGGAGCCCCAGCATTTT.

This clone was found once. This chain links TRBV7-2 with TRBJ2-3; TRBD2 matches 10 bases. Germline V gene data show CDR1 as SGHTA and CDR2 as FQGNSA. CDR3 length: 17 residues. Germline trimming cut 4 bases from V and 10 bases from J; bases unmatched to any gene: 17. Here the CDR3 DNA reads TGTGCCAGCAGCTCAGACCCGATAGCGGGGGGCCGTCGCGCGCAGTATTTT. It translates to CASSSDPIAGGRRAQYF.

V is TRBV2 and J is TRBJ1-2, with D perhaps TRBD1 (5 bases). V lost 3 bases and J lost 3, with 11 bases in between. Germline assignment: CDR1 SNHLY and CDR2 FYNNEI. This CDR3 is built from 14 residues. The CDR3 DNA sequence: TGTGCCAGCAGTGAGCTTAACAGGCACTATGGCTACACCTTC. It codes for CASSELNRHYGYTF.

V gene TRBV10-3 combines with J gene TRBJ2-4, with D possibly TRBD1 on 5 matching bases. This CDR3 is built from 13 residues. From germline, CDR1 is ENHRY and CDR2 SYGVKD. Deletions cut 7 bases from V and 6 bases from J, with 13 bases between. CDR3 loop: CAIISGRGNIQYF. DNA for the CDR3: TGTGCCATCATCTCAGGGCGAGGAAACATTCAGTACTTC.

The rearrangement joins TRBV2 to TRBJ2-7; D ambiguous. Germline CDR1 SNHLY, CDR2 FYNNEI. V was pared by 0 bases and J by 6 bases, with 15 bases between. The CDR3 is 15 amino acids. The CDR3 reads CASSEAVKLIGEQYF. Here the CDR3 DNA reads TGTGCCAGCAGTGAAGCGGTTAAATTGATCGGCGAGCAGTACTTC.

The V call is TRBV19, the J call TRBJ2-1; TRBD2 might be the D (5 bases). The ends were cut back, 3 bases at V and 4 bases at J, with 10 bases in the middle. Per germline, CDR1 LNHDA and CDR2 SQIVND (reference sequence). The CDR3 extends over 14 amino acids. In DNA form, the CDR3 reads TGTGCCAGTAGTATTGAGGGTTTATACAATGAGCAGTTCTTC. Amino acid sequence: CASSIEGLYNEQFF.

V and J are TRBV7-9 and TRBJ1-1; D possibly corresponds to TRBD1 (6 bases). CDR3 length: 14 amino acids. Germline V gene lookup returns CDR1 SEHNR and CDR2 FQNEAQ (reference sequence). The V and J ends lost 0 bases and 5 bases respectively, with 10 bases between them. The CDR3 region is CASSLAARGTEAFF. CDR3 nucleotide sequence: TGTGCCAGCAGCTTAGCGGCCAGGGGAACTGAAGCTTTCTTT.

The chain uses TRBV6-5 and TRBJ2-5; 8 bases fit TRBD1. Germline values: CDR1 MNHEY, CDR2 SVGAGI. The CDR3 contains 15 residues. V gave up 5 bases and J gave up 3 bases; unmatched junction bases: 8. The CDR3 loop is CASSNFGQGEETQYF. The CDR3 DNA sequence: TGTGCCAGCAGTAATTTCGGACAGGGAGAAGAGACCCAGTACTTC.